The clone carrying this T cell receptor beta chain was seen once. What it binds is not known. Clones were sequenced by immunoSEQ multiplex PCR, and TCRdb holds only the in-frame ones, with some missing. In the table there are some 81,000 clones, more than 75% of which are singletons. The data derive from a study of OX40 agonist ivuxolimab in advanced cancers. Study-wide context: Patients received intravenous ivuxolimab every 2 weeks at 0.01 to 10 mg/kg. Three patients, one with hepatocellular carcinoma and two with cutaneous melanoma, responded partially. Broader study findings: Determination of antigen specificity was not performed for the expanded peripheral T cells. Relative to CD4+ cells, CD8+ T cells on average had more expanded clones.

This CDR3 has 18 amino acids. Trimming took off 0 bases at V and 3 bases at J, with 18 bases between the two ends. The germline CDR1 and CDR2 sequences are SGHDN and FVKESK. Sample: CD4+ or CD8+ T cells sorted from blood, taken in a trial of the OX40 agonist ivuxolimab. The sequence came from an adult with an advanced solid tumor such as melanoma, head and neck, liver or kidney cancer. The V call is TRBV14, the J call TRBJ2-1; possible D gene TRBD1, 5 bases. CDR3 sequence: CASSQDPRGRSFYNEQFF. The CDR3 nucleotides read TGTGCCAGCAGCCAAGATCCAAGGGGCCGTAGCTTCTACAATGAGCAGTTCTTC.